This TCR beta chain is drawn from a study of blood T cell repertoires in COVID-19. Background on the study: In each case, the material was cDNA or gDNA derived from T cells, B-cell-depleted T cells, or PBMCs.

The germline gives CDR1 MDHEN, CDR2 SYDVKM. The CDR3 spans 12 residues. V was clipped by 4 bases and J by 5 bases, with 8 bases between them. The protocol was immunoSEQ multiplex PCR, while the TCRdb copy is restricted to in-frame clones and leaves out a portion. The sample records some 200,000 clones, under 90% being singletons. This chain joins TRBV28 and TRBJ2-5, with D possibly being TRBD2 (6 bases). The sequenced sample was peripheral blood. The receptor was derived from a man in his fifties with acute or convalescent COVID-19. The CDR3 loop reads CASSWGLETQYF. CDR3 nucleotides: TGTGCCAGCAGTTGGGGACTGGAGACCCAGTACTTC.